The following is a TCR beta chain sequence with its context. Its target antigen remains unknown. Base qualities are not at hand, and no much larger clone is one base apart. These data belong to a study of post-analysis software for immune sequencing data (dated by TCRdb to between 2014 and 2016). For the wider study: Relapsing-remitting, secondary progressive and progressive-relapsing multiple sclerosis were recorded as disease courses, and subtype annotation was lacking for some patients. Patient repertoires were compared against 11 to 12 previously published healthy control repertoires from donors aged roughly 6 to 28 years. A subset of samples was prepared in parallel using single-end sample barcoding, then pooled and co-amplified after Illumina adapter ligation.

The research as a whole found: Strong co-clustering of samples prepared in the same batch was shown by direct clustering with F measure, prompting a batch-effect correction. Significantly higher frequencies in patients than in controls were found for roughly five TRBV segments, including TRBV5-6, TRBV5-1 and TRBV20-1. Compared with controls, multiple sclerosis patients had significantly lower normalized Chao1 diversity, a finding suggesting substantial peripheral T-cell clonal expansion. The control group was slightly older than the multiple sclerosis patient group.

CDR1 and CDR2 are drawn from the germline V gene (reference sequence): SEHNR, FQNEAQ. Including cysteine and phenylalanine, the CDR3 has 15 amino acids. The CDR3 DNA has 45 bases and is translated from base 1. V drops 3 bases and J drops 0 bases, leaving 11 bases in between. Libraries were built with PCR. Data came from an Illumina HiSeq 2500. To reduce PCR and sequencing biases, unique molecular identifiers were incorporated into the TCR beta cDNA libraries. Every 1 to 10 million input T cells yielded approximately 500,000 cDNA molecules, meaning each molecule approximated one T cell. The patient libraries were prepared and sequenced using the same protocol as the earlier healthy control dataset. Samples belonging to the same batch were prepared together, multiplexed and sequenced on a shared HiSeq lane. In the original analysis: Raw barcoded reads were processed with MIGEC, discarding single-read molecular identifier groups before consensus assembly and CDR3 extraction. Clonotype tables were post-analysed with VDJtools, and diversity was normalized by down-sampling all datasets to the smallest sample size. In repertoire overlap clustering, CDR3 amino acid sequences, but not nucleotide sequences, were matched to correct batch-related cross-sample contamination. TCRdb reprocessed the public reads (quality trimming at Q25 with fastp, clone calling with MiXCR) and kept in-frame beta chains. Rows with a matching CDR3 protein are joined into one entry that keeps the most common DNA and genes. Clone size and V and J calls follow TCRdb, not the original study. Here the sample has roughly 800,000 distinct CDR3 sequences; around 27% occur a single time. 0.5% to 0.6% of the sample goes to the ten largest clones.

To demonstrate the VDJtools post-analysis software, TCR beta repertoires were profiled from the peripheral blood of roughly 14 young patients with multiple sclerosis. The multiple sclerosis patients were children and adolescents between about 6 and 16 years of age. The sequence was collected from a girl between 5 and 17 years old with multiple sclerosis. The sequenced sample was blood. The V and J segments used are TRBV7-9 and TRBJ1-1; no D gene is confidently identified. The CDR3 here reads CASSFPGGMNTEAFF. The base sequence is TGTGCCAGCAGCTTCCCCGGAGGAATGAACACTGAAGCTTTCTTT.